The 19 T cell receptor beta chains listed next were all sequenced from one sample in a study of OX40 agonist ivuxolimab in advanced cancers. TCRdb keeps only in-frame clones here, not all; method: immunoSEQ multiplex PCR. The sample gives about 45,000 clones, around 89% of which show up once; approximately 5.9% is in the top ten. Sequencing was performed on CD4+ or CD8+ T cells sorted from blood, taken in a trial of the OX40 agonist ivuxolimab. The receptor set was obtained from an adult with an advanced solid tumor such as melanoma, head and neck, liver or kidney cancer.

The gene calls are TRBV2 and TRBJ2-1; D is possibly TRBD1 (6 bases). Trimming stripped 4 bases from V and 8 bases from J, with 15 bases between. Germline assignment: CDR1 SNHLY and CDR2 FYNNEI. This CDR3 spans 14 amino acids. CDR3 nucleotide sequence: TGTGCCAGCAGTGTACAGGGCACGAAGGATGAGCAGTTCTTC. Translation: CASSVQGTKDEQFF.

The chain combines TRBV7-3 with TRBJ2-5; TRBD1 agrees at 10 bases. The end of the DNA is better explained by TRBJ2-7, so the J call may be wrong. The CDR3 is 14 residues long. Germline CDR1 is SGHTA and CDR2 is FQGTGA. The CDR3 region is CASSPGTGVYEQYF. CDR3 sequence (DNA): TGTGCCAGCAGCCCTGGGACAGGGGTCTACGAGCAGTACTTC.

This clone was picked up one time. The V and J genes are TRBV5-4 and TRBJ1-2; D gene unclear. This CDR3 region has 15 residues. The V end lost 0 bases, the J end lost 2 bases, and 11 bases lay between the germline ends. In germline, CDR1 is SGHNT, CDR2 YYREEE (reference sequence). CDR3 protein: CASSLGLVGNYGYTF. The CDR3 coding sequence is TGTGCCAGCAGCTTGGGTTTGGTCGGGAACTATGGCTACACCTTC.

V is TRBV21-1 and J is TRBJ2-5; the table's D call TRBD2 went unverified against the DNA. TRBV21-1 is a documented pseudogene. This CDR3 region has 17 residues. CDR3 nucleotides: TGTGCCAGCAGCAAAATAGAGGGGACTAGCGGGTCTGAGACCCAGTACTTC. Translating it yields CASSKIEGTSGSETQYF.

The J gene is TRBJ1-1, the V gene TRBV10-3; D may be TRBD1 (5 bases). The CDR3 totals 15 residues. The ends were cut back, 6 bases at V and 3 bases at J, with 17 bases in the middle. CDR1 is ENHRY, CDR2 SYGVKD, per germline. The chain's CDR3 is CAIRYSTVGDTEAFF. CDR3 coding DNA: TGTGCCATCAGGTACTCGACAGTTGGGGACACTGAAGCTTTCTTT.

The rearrangement uses TRBV9 and TRBJ2-1, with 7 bases lining up with TRBD2. The ends lost 3 bases at V and 6 bases at J; junction bases unmatched: 6. Germline values: CDR1 SGDLS, CDR2 YYNGEE. The CDR3 is 14 amino acids. In DNA, the CDR3 is TGTGCCAGCAGCGCAACTAGCGAGGGCAATGAGCAGTTCTTC. Translating gives CASSATSEGNEQFF.

V and J are TRBV2 and TRBJ1-1; the D is unclear. CDR1 is SNHLY and CDR2 is FYNNEI in the germline V gene. CDR3 length: 12 amino acids. The V end was cut by 3 bases, the J end by 5 bases, with 7 bases between. This CDR3 reads CASSDRKTEAFF. CDR3 sequence (DNA): TGTGCCAGCAGTGACAGGAAGACTGAAGCTTTCTTT.

The chain joins TRBV5-1 to TRBJ2-7; 8 positions match TRBD2. There are 14 residues in the CDR3. With V trimmed by 4 bases and J by 3 bases, 6 bases remained unmatched. Germline V gene sequence: CDR1 SGHRS, CDR2 YFSETQ. DNA of the CDR3: TGCGCCAGCAGCCCGGATAGCGGGAACTACGAGCAGTACTTC. This translates into CASSPDSGNYEQYF. Full variable domain (missing parts from reference TRBV5-1 and TRBJ2-7): KAGVTQTPRYLIKTRGQQVTLSCSPISGHRSVSWYQQTPGQGLQFLFEYFSETQRNKGNFPGRFSGRQFSNSRSEMNVSTLELGDSALYLCASSPDSGNYEQYFGPGTRLTVT.

The chain combines TRBV6-1 with TRBJ1-3; D is possibly TRBD1 (6 bases). The length of the CDR3 is 15 residues. The germline V and J ends were trimmed by 5 bases and 0 bases, with 11 bases remaining between them. Germline-derived CDR1 and CDR2 are MNHNS and SASEGT. The CDR3 DNA reads as TGTGCCAGCAGTCAGGGACACAGCTCTGGAAACACCATATATTTT. Protein sequence: CASSQGHSSGNTIYF.

This chain joins TRBV6-1 and TRBJ1-6, with 10 bases that match TRBD1. From germline, CDR1 is MNHNS and CDR2 SASEGT. V shed 3 bases, J shed 7 bases, and the junction held 6 bases outside the gene matches. The CDR3 is made up of 16 amino acids. The CDR3 sequence is CASSDATGGANSPLHF. In DNA, the CDR3 is TGTGCCAGCAGTGATGCGACAGGGGGCGCAAATTCACCCCTCCACTTT.

This chain connects TRBV10-1 to TRBJ2-1; D may match TRBD1 or TRBD2 (6 bases each). The CDR3 has 14 residues. Trimming took 5 bases from V and 7 from J, leaving 15 bases between them. Germline CDR1 WNHNN, CDR2 SYGVQD (reference sequence). The chain's CDR3 is CASSFPGAKNEQFF. CDR3 bases: TGCGCCAGCAGTTTTCCGGGGGCGAAGAATGAGCAGTTCTTC.

The chain has TRBV2 and TRBJ2-6; D is undetermined. The CDR3 totals 14 residues. Per the germline V gene, CDR1 is SNHLY and CDR2 is FYNNEI. Trimming left V 2 bases short and J 0 bases short, with 2 bases between. The CDR3 spells CASSEFSGANVLTF. In DNA form, the CDR3 reads TGTGCCAGCAGTGAATTCTCTGGGGCCAACGTCCTGACTTTC.

The rearrangement uses TRBV19 and TRBJ2-7; 9 bases are shared with TRBD1. Per germline, CDR1 LNHDA and CDR2 SQIVND (reference sequence). The CDR3 has 15 residues. J was trimmed by 2 bases and V by 3 bases; bases with no gene match: 5. CDR3 residues: CASSIQTGGPYEQYF. CDR3 coding DNA: TGTGCCAGTAGTATCCAGACAGGGGGGCCCTACGAGCAGTACTTC.

This chain joins TRBV11-1 and TRBJ2-1; D remains unclear. The CDR3 spans 15 residues. CDR1 SGHAT and CDR2 FQDESV come from the germline V gene (reference sequence). With 5 bases removed from V and 2 bases from J, the gap between germline ends came to 13 bases. The CDR3 is CASSPYPDAYNEQFF. Here the CDR3 DNA reads TGTGCCAGCAGCCCATACCCGGACGCCTACAATGAGCAGTTCTTC.

V and J are TRBV10-3 and TRBJ1-2; D is uncertain. From germline, CDR1 is ENHRY and CDR2 SYGVKD. The length of the CDR3 is 14 residues. V was pared by 0 bases and J by 2 bases, with 7 bases between. CDR3 sequence: CAISESSENYGYTF. In DNA, the CDR3 is TGTGCCATCAGTGAGTCTTCAGAGAACTATGGCTACACCTTC.

The rearrangement uses TRBV6-1 and TRBJ2-1; TRBD2 is a possible D gene (6 bases). Germline V gene data show CDR1 as MNHNS and CDR2 as SASEGT. This CDR3 contains 15 residues. V gave up 8 bases and J gave up 4 bases, with 18 bases separating them. The CDR3 here is CASRPRGGSYNEQFF. For the CDR3, the DNA is TGTGCCAGCCGTCCTCGCGGAGGGTCATACAATGAGCAGTTCTTC.

This clone has only a few counts. V gene TRBV28 combines with J gene TRBJ2-1, with 7 nucleotides matching TRBD2. V shed 1 base and J 0 bases; nucleotides not matched to a gene: 6. This CDR3 spans 17 amino acids. In germline, CDR1 is MDHEN, CDR2 SYDVKM. In DNA, the CDR3 is TGTGCCAGCAGTTTATCCCTTCGGACTAGCTCCTACAATGAGCAGTTCTTC. Translated: CASSLSLRTSSYNEQFF.

The chain links TRBV11-2 to TRBJ1-3; D is unclear. The V gene lost 5 bases and the J gene lost 1 base, with 6 bases spanning the gap. Germline assignment: CDR1 SGHAT and CDR2 FQNNGV. This CDR3 has 13 amino acids. CDR3 amino acids: CASSRESGNTIYF. CDR3 nucleotide sequence: TGTGCCAGCAGCAGGGAGTCTGGAAACACCATATATTTT.

This clone was recorded a few times. This chain uses TRBV30 with TRBJ1-4, with D possibly matching TRBD1 (5 bases). The CDR3 covers 12 residues. Germline V gene data show CDR1 as GTSNPN and CDR2 as SVGIG (reference sequence). V dropped 4 bases and J dropped 12 bases, with 15 bases sitting between them. DNA for the CDR3: TGTGCCTGGACCCAGGGTTTGGGGGAACTGTTTTTT. Residues: CAWTQGLGELFF.